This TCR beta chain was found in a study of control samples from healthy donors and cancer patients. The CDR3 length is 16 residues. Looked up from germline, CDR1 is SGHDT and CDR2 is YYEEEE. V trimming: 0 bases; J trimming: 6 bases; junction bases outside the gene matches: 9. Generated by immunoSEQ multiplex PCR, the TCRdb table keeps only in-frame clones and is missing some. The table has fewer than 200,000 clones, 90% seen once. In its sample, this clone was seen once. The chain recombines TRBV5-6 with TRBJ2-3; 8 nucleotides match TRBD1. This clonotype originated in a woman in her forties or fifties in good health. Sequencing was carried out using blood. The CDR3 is CASSLVGQALLDTQYF. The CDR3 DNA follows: TGTGCCAGCAGCTTGGTGGGACAGGCGCTCTTGGATACGCAGTATTTT.